This T cell receptor (beta chain) was sequenced for a study of T cells in localized non-small cell lung cancer. Repertoires were generated with immunoSEQ multiplex PCR, while TCRdb's copy carries only in-frame clones and drops some. The repertoire holds roughly 25,000 clones, with around 81% as singletons. Germline CDR1 and CDR2: SGHVS and FQNEAQ. V trimming: 1 base; J trimming: 0 bases; junction bases outside the gene matches: 18. The CDR3 extends over 22 amino acids. Turning to this clone: As yet, its antigen is unknown.

General study results and limits: Clonality of T cells reached its maximum in uninvolved adjacent lung, surpassing tumor. Because only a single region of the tumor was sequenced, heterogeneity remains possible.

The sequence derives from a man aged 40 to 75 with stage II lung adenocarcinoma. The source was PBMCs, collected before any cancer treatment. The chain has TRBV7-8 and TRBJ1-1; 12 nucleotides line up with TRBD1. The CDR3 DNA reads TGTGCCAGCAGCTTAGGGACCCAACGGGACAGGGGGCCTGGGAGGATGAACACTGAAGCTTTCTTT. It translates to CASSLGTQRDRGPGRMNTEAFF.